A single sample is the source of the 18 T cell receptor beta chains below, sequenced in a study of CD8 T cells in ankylosing spondylitis. TCRdb reanalysed the 5' RACE reads using MiXCR and keeps one entry per CDR3 protein. Found here are 150,000 to 200,000 distinct CDR3 sequences, roughly 13% of them singletons; the top ten hold around 10%. The material sequenced was blood, either unsorted or a sorted T cell fraction (not recorded which). Every receptor here comes from a female donor with ankylosing spondylitis or in good health (not recorded which).

The chain links TRBV7-2 to TRBJ1-4, with D possibly matching TRBD1 (5 bases). This CDR3 comprises 15 residues. The V and J ends lost 5 bases and 12 bases respectively, with 22 bases between them. The V gene's germline CDR1 is SGHTA and CDR2 FQGNSA. The CDR3 spells CASSPSGTSGAELFF. The CDR3 region has the DNA TGTGCCAGCAGCCCGTCAGGGACCTCGGGTGCGGAACTGTTTTTT.

This clonotype occurred a few times. The CDR3 is CSAADRGIEQFF. The CDR3 bases are TGCAGTGCCGCGGACAGGGGGATTGAGCAGTTCTTC. This sequence joins TRBV20-1 and TRBJ2-1; TRBD1 aligns across 10 bases. With V trimmed by 6 bases and J by 9 bases, 5 bases remained unmatched. Germline CDR1 DFQATT, CDR2 SNEGSKA (reference sequence). This CDR3 comprises 12 residues.

This clonotype was seen repeatedly, ten times or more. The chain employs TRBV7-2 and TRBJ1-4, with D possibly TRBD1 on 6 matching bases. The germline V gene has CDR1 SGHTA and CDR2 FQGNSA. This CDR3 spans 14 amino acids. Trimming shortened V by 5 bases and J by 6 bases, and 13 bases separated the two germline ends. CDR3 DNA sequence: TGTGCCAGCAGCCAGTGGTCAGGGGATGAAAAACTGTTTTTT. It encodes CASSQWSGDEKLFF.

This clonotype showed up many times. The rearrangement links TRBV10-2 to TRBJ2-7; D unresolved. The V end was cut by 4 bases, the J end by 6 bases, with 10 bases between. CDR1 is WSHSY, CDR2 SAAADI, per germline. CDR3 length: 12 residues. CDR3 loop: CASSVGVGEQYF. The DNA for the CDR3 is TGCGCCAGCAGTGTGGGTGTCGGCGAGCAGTACTTC.

This clonotype was seen more than once but under ten times. The V gene is TRBV29-1, the J gene TRBJ1-1; 12 nucleotides line up with TRBD1. V trimming: 3 bases; J trimming: 10 bases; junction bases outside the gene matches: 9. Germline CDR1 reads SQVTM; CDR2 reads ANQGSEA. The CDR3 contains 14 residues. The CDR3 sequence: CSVEGTGGGRTAFF. Written as DNA, the CDR3 is TGCAGCGTTGAGGGGACAGGGGGCGGTCGAACAGCTTTCTTT.

This clonotype was observed many times. This chain connects TRBV12-3 or TRBV12-4 to TRBJ2-2; possibly TRBD2 for D (5 bases). V was pared by 11 bases and J by 5 bases, with 18 bases between. This CDR3 region has 14 residues. The CDR3 loop is CASRLRGGTGELFF. CDR3 coding DNA: TGTGCCTCCCGCCTCCGGGGTGGTACCGGGGAGCTGTTTTTT.

CDR3 amino acids: CASSEQGTQYF. CDR3 coding DNA: TGTGCCAGCAGCGAACAGGGGACCCAGTACTTC. J is TRBJ2-5 and V is TRBV7-9; weak D call: TRBD1 (6 bases). V lost 5 bases to trimming and J lost 7 bases, with 8 bases between them. The CDR3 length is 11 residues. CDR1 and CDR2 from the germline V gene are SEHNR and FQNEAQ (reference sequence).

The V gene is TRBV20-1, the J gene TRBJ2-7; maybe TRBD2 (5 bases). This CDR3 has 16 amino acids. From germline, CDR1 is DFQATT and CDR2 SNEGSKA (reference sequence). Trimming took 6 bases from V and 0 from J, leaving 21 bases between them. The CDR3 DNA follows: TGCAGTGCGTTAATGGTCCGGCTCACTAGCTCCTACGAGCAGTACTTC. As protein: CSALMVRLTSSYEQYF.

This clonotype was counted between two and nine times. The rearrangement joins TRBV3-1 to TRBJ2-5; the match to TRBD2 covers 12 bases. From germline, CDR1 is LGHDT and CDR2 YNNKEL (reference sequence). The CDR3 has 19 amino acids. Trimming cost V 4 bases and J 2 bases; bases outside gene matches: 14. CDR3 in amino acids: CASSPPELGLAGTQETQYF. The DNA of the CDR3 is TGTGCCAGCAGCCCCCCAGAACTGGGACTAGCGGGCACTCAAGAGACCCAGTACTTC.

The table lists this clonotype with many counts. This sequence joins TRBV7-4 and TRBJ1-1, with D hard to call. Trimming shortened V by 1 base and J by 0 bases, and 9 bases separated the two germline ends. This CDR3 region has 15 residues. Germline V gene data show CDR1 as SGHVT and CDR2 as SQSDAQ. DNA for the CDR3: TGTGCCAGCAGCTTAGGCCCCATATTGAACACTGAAGCTTTCTTT. This translates into CASSLGPILNTEAFF.

There are many counts of this clonotype. The rearrangement uses TRBV5-6 and TRBJ2-1; D is ambiguous. The CDR3 spans 11 residues. The V gene lost 4 bases and the J gene lost 5 bases, with 4 bases spanning the gap. Germline lookup yields CDR1 SGHDT and CDR2 YYEEEE. The CDR3 nucleotides read TGTGCCAGCAGCGAAGACAATGAGCAGTTCTTC. This codes for CASSEDNEQFF.

At least ten counts were recorded for this clonotype. V usage is TRBV7-9 and J usage is TRBJ2-5; D unresolved. The germline gives CDR1 SEHNR, CDR2 FQNEAQ (reference sequence). With 5 bases removed from V and 4 bases from J, the gap between germline ends came to 14 bases. The CDR3 totals 14 residues. The CDR3 sequence is CASSPPLFGETQYF. DNA of the CDR3: TGTGCCAGCAGCCCCCCGCTTTTTGGAGAGACCCAGTACTTC.

This clonotype was detected only a few times. CDR3: CASPVAYQTSGRARFPYNEQFF. CDR3 coding DNA: TGCGCCAGCCCGGTGGCCTATCAAACTAGCGGGAGGGCCAGATTCCCCTACAATGAGCAGTTCTTC. The chain combines TRBV5-1 with TRBJ2-1, with 13 positions matching TRBD2. Germline lookup yields CDR1 SGHRS and CDR2 YFSETQ. V dropped 7 bases and J dropped 2; count of bases not matched to a gene: 24. CDR3 size: 22 residues.

There are many counts of this clonotype. CDR3: CAISDSGSHETQYF. The CDR3 nucleotides are TGTGCCATCAGTGATTCCGGGTCCCACGAGACCCAGTACTTC. The J gene is TRBJ2-5, the V gene TRBV10-3; D remains unclear. The CDR3 loop spans 14 amino acids. Germline CDR1 ENHRY, CDR2 SYGVKD. V was shortened by 3 bases and J by 5 bases, with 13 bases between the two germline ends.

This clonotype was observed at least ten times. The rearrangement links TRBV5-1 to TRBJ2-7, with 11 bases matching TRBD1. Germline assignment: CDR1 SGHRS and CDR2 YFSETQ. The CDR3 extends over 14 amino acids. After removal of 5 bases from V and 5 bases from J, the junction contained 6 bases not matched to a gene. CDR3 DNA sequence: TGCGCCAGCAGTGGACAGGGGGCCATGAACGAGCAGTACTTC. Amino acid sequence: CASSGQGAMNEQYF.

This clonotype was seen a few times. J is TRBJ2-7 and V is TRBV20-1, with a tentative D call TRBD2 (6 bases). With 0 bases removed from V and 1 base from J, the gap between germline ends came to 10 bases. This CDR3 is 14 amino acids long. CDR1 and CDR2 from the germline V gene are DFQATT and SNEGSKA (reference sequence). Here the CDR3 DNA reads TGCAGTGCTAGAGATACCGGGGGATCCTACGAGCAGTACTTC. Translated, it gives CSARDTGGSYEQYF.

This clonotype was observed at least ten times. CDR3 sequence reads: CASSSAGSSYNEQFF. CDR3 DNA: TGTGCCAGCAGTTCCGCGGGTAGCTCCTACAATGAGCAGTTCTTC. The chain uses TRBV12-3 or TRBV12-4 and TRBJ2-1; D may be TRBD2 (5 bases). The length of the CDR3 is 15 residues. V lost 4 bases and J lost 0, with 10 bases in between.

The gene calls are TRBV7-9 and TRBJ2-7; D unresolved. There are 13 residues in the CDR3. V lost 4 bases, J lost 0 bases, and 7 bases lay in between. Germline CDR1 SEHNR, CDR2 FQNEAQ (reference sequence). The CDR3 reads CASSSDSSYEQYF. CDR3 DNA sequence: TGTGCCAGCAGCTCTGACTCCTCCTACGAGCAGTACTTC.